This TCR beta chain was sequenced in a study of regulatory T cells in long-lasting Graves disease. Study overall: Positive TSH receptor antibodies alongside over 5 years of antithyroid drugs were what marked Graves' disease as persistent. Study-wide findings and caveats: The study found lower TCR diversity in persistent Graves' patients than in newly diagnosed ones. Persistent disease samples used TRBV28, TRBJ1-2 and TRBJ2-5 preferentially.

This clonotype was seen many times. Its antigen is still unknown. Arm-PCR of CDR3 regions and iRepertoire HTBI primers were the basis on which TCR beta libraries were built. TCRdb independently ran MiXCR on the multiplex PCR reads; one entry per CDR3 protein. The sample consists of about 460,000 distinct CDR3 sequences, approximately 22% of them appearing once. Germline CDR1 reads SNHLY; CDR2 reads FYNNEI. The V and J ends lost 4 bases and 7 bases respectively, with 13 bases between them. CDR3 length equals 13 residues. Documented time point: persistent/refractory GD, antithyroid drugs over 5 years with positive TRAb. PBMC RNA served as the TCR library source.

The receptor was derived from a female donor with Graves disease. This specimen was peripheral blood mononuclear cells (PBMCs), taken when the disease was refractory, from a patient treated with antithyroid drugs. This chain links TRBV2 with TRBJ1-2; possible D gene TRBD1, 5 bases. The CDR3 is CASSASGSGGYTF. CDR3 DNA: TGTGCCAGCAGTGCCTCAGGGAGTGGTGGCTACACCTTC. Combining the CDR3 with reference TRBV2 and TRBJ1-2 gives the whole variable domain EPEVTQTPSHQVTQMGQEVILRCVPISNHLYFYWYRQILGQKVEFLVSFYNNEISEKSEIFDDQFSVERPDGSNFTLKIRSTKLEDSAMYFCASSASGSGGYTFGSGTRLTVV.